This T cell receptor beta chain was observed in a study of T cell responses to AZD1222 COVID-19 vaccine. Study observations and caveats: Vaccine-associated CD4 TCRs spanned spike, dominant at 160-218 and 743-854. Unmutated variant regions reportedly attract nearly half of all spike-specific TCRs.

The CDR3 is 15 residues long. V dropped 4 bases and J dropped 3 bases, with 17 bases sitting between them. CDR1 SGHRS and CDR2 YFSETQ come from the germline V gene. As for this clone: Its antigen is as yet unknown.

Sequencing used immunoSEQ multiplex PCR; TCRdb keeps in-frame clones, though not all of them. The sample carries 150,000 to 200,000 clones, 85% to 95% recorded once. The origin of this receptor is an adult in good health. V and J are TRBV5-1 and TRBJ2-7; the D gene is possibly TRBD1 (6 bases). This specimen was peripheral blood, taken on day 0 of AZD1222 vaccination. CDR3 in DNA: TGCGCCAGCAGCGCCCGGGACACGGTCCTCTACGAGCAGTACTTC. Its translation: CASSARDTVLYEQYF. Using reference TRBV5-1 and TRBJ2-7 for the parts outside the CDR3, the full variable domain is KAGVTQTPRYLIKTRGQQVTLSCSPISGHRSVSWYQQTPGQGLQFLFEYFSETQRNKGNFPGRFSGRQFSNSRSEMNVSTLELGDSALYLCASSARDTVLYEQYFGPGTRLTVT.